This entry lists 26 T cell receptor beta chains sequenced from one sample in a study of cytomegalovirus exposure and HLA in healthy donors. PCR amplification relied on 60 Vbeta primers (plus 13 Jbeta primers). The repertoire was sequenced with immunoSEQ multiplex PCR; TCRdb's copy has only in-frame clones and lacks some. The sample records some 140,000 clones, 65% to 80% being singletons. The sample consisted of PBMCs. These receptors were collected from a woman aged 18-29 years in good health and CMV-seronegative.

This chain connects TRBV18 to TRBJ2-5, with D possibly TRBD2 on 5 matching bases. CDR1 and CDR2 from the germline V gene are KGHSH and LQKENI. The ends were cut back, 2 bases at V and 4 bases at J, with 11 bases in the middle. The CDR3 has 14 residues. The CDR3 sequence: CASSPEGGPETQYF. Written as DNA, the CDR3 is TGTGCCAGCTCACCAGAGGGTGGGCCAGAGACCCAGTACTTC.

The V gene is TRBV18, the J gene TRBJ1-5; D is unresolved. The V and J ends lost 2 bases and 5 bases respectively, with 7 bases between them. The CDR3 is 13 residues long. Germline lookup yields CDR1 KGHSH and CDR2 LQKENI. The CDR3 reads CASSPSRDQPQHF. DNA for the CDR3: TGTGCCAGCTCACCATCGCGGGATCAGCCCCAGCATTTT. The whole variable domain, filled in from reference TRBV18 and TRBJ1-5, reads NAGVMQNPRHLVRRRGQEARLRCSPMKGHSHVYWYRQLPEEGLKFMVYLQKENIIDESGMPKERFSAEFPKEGPSILRIQQVVRGDSAAYFCASSPSRDQPQHFGDGTRLSIL.

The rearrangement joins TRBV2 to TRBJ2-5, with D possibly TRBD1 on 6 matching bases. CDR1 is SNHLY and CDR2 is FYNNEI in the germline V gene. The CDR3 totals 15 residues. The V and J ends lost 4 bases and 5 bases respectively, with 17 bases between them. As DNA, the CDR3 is TGTGCCAGCAGTGCGGGTTACAGGGTTGGGGAGACCCAGTACTTC. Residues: CASSAGYRVGETQYF.

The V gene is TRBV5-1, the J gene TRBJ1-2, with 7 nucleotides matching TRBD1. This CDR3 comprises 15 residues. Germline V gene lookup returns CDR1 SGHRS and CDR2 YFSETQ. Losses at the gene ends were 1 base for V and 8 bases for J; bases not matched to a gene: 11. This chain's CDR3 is CASSLMGDREEGYTF. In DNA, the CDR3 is TGCGCCAGCAGCTTGATGGGTGACAGGGAAGAAGGCTACACCTTC.

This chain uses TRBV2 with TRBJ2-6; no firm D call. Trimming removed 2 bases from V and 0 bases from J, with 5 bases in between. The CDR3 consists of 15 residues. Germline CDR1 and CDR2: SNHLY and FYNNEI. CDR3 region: CASSESGSGANVLTF. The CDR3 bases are TGTGCCAGCAGTGAATCCGGCTCTGGGGCCAACGTCCTGACTTTC.

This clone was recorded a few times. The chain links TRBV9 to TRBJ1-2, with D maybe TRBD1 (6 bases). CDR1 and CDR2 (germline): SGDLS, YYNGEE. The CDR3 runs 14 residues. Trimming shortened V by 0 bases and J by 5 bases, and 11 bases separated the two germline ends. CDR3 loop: CASSVEGVAYGYTF. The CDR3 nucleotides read TGTGCCAGCAGCGTAGAGGGGGTCGCTTATGGCTACACCTTC.

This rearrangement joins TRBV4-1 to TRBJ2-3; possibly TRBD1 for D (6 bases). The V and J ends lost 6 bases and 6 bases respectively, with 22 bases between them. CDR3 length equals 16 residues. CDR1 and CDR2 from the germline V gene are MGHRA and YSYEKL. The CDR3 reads CASRAKGEGVLDTQYF. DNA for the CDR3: TGCGCCAGCAGGGCGAAAGGAGAGGGGGTTTTGGATACGCAGTATTTT.

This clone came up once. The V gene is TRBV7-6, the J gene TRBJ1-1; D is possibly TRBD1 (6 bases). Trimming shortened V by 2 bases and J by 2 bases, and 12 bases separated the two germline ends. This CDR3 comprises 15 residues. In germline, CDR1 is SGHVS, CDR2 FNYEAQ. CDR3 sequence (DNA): TGTGCCAGCAGCTTATCCGGGGGGCTCAACACTGAAGCTTTCTTT. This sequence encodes CASSLSGGLNTEAFF.

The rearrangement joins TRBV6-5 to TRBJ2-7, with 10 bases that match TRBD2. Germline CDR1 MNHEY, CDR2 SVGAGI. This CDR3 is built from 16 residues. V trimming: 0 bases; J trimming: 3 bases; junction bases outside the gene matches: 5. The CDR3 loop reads CASSYSRAGGFYEQYF. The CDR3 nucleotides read TGTGCCAGCAGTTACTCGAGAGCGGGGGGGTTCTACGAGCAGTACTTC.

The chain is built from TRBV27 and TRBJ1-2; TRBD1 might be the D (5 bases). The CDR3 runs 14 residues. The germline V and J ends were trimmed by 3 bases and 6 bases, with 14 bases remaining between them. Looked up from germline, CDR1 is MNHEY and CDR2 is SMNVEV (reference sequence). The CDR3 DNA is TGTGCCAGCAGTTTTATCGGCCCGGGGGATGGCTACACCTTC. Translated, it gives CASSFIGPGDGYTF.

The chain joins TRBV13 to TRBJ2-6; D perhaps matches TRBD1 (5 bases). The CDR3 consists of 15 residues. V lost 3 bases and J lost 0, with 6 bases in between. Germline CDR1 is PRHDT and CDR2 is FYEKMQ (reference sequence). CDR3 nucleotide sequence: TGTGCCAGCAGCTTCACAGGCTCTGGGGCCAACGTCCTGACTTTC. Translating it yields CASSFTGSGANVLTF. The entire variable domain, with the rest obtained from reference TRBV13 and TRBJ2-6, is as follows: AAGVIQSPRHLIKEKRETATLKCYPIPRHDTVYWYQQGPGQDPQFLISFYEKMQSDKGSIPDRFSAQQFSDYHSELNMSSLELGDSALYFCASSFTGSGANVLTFGAGSRLTVL.

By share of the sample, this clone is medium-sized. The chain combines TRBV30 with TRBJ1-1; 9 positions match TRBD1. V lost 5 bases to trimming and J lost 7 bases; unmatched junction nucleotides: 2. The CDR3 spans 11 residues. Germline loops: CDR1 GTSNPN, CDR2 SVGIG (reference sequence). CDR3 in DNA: TGTGCCTGGGGGACAGGGCTTGAAGCTTTCTTT. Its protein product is CAWGTGLEAFF.

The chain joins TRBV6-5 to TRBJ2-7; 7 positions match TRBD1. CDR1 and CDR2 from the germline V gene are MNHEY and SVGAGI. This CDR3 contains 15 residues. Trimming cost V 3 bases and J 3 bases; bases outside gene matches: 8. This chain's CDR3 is CASSYTGQLLYEQYF. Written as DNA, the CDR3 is TGTGCCAGCAGTTATACGGGACAGCTCCTCTACGAGCAGTACTTC.

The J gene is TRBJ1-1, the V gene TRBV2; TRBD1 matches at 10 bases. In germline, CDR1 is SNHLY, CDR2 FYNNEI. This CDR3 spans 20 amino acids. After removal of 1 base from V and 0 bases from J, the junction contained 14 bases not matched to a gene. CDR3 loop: CASSEGDRGKGELMNTEAFF. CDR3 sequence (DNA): TGTGCCAGCAGTGAAGGGGACAGGGGTAAAGGAGAACTCATGAACACTGAAGCTTTCTTT. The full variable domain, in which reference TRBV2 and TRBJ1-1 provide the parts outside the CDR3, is EPEVTQTPSHQVTQMGQEVILRCVPISNHLYFYWYRQILGQKVEFLVSFYNNEISEKSEIFDDQFSVERPDGSNFTLKIRSTKLEDSAMYFCASSEGDRGKGELMNTEAFFGQGTRLTVV.

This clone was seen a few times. This CDR3 is CAWRREWGYTF. The CDR3 DNA sequence: TGTGCCTGGAGGAGGGAGTGGGGCTACACCTTC. The chain recombines TRBV30 with TRBJ1-2; D call uncertain. V dropped 3 bases and J dropped 8 bases, with 10 bases sitting between them. CDR1 is GTSNPN and CDR2 is SVGIG in the germline V gene (reference sequence). This CDR3 contains 11 residues.

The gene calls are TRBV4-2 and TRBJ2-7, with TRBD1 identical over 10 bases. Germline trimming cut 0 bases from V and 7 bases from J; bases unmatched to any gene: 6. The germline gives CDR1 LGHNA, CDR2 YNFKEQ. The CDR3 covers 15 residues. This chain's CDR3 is CASSQEDRGLGEQYF. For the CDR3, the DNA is TGTGCCAGCAGCCAAGAAGACAGGGGGCTCGGGGAGCAGTACTTC.

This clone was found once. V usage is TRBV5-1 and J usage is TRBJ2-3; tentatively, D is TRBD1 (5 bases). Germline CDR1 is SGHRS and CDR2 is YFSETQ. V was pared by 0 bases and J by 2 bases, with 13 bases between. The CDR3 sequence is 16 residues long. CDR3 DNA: TGCGCCAGCAGCTTGGTGACAGAGTCTGTCACAGATACGCAGTATTTT. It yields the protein CASSLVTESVTDTQYF.

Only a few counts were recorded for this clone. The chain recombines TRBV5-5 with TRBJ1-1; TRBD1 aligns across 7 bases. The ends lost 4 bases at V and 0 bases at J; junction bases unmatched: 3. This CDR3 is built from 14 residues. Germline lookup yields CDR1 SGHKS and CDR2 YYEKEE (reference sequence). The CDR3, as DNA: TGTGCCAGCAGCAGGGGACAGCTGAACACTGAAGCTTTCTTT. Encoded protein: CASSRGQLNTEAFF.

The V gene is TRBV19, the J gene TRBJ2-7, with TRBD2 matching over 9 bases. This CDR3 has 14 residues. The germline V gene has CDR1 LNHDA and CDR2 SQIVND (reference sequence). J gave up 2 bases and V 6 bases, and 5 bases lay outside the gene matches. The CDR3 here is CASRASGETYEQYF. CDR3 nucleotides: TGTGCCAGTAGAGCTAGCGGGGAGACCTACGAGCAGTACTTC. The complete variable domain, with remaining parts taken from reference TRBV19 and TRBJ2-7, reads DGGITQSPKYLFRKEGQNVTLSCEQNLNHDAMYWYRQDPGQGLRLIYYSQIVNDFQKGDIAEGYSVSREKKESFPLTVTSAQKNPTAFYLCASRASGETYEQYFGPGTRLTVT.

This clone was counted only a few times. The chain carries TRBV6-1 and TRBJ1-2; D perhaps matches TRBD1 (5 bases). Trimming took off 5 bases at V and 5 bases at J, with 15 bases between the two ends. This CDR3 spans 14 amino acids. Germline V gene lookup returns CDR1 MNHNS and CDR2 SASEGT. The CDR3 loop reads CASSPQGQLYGYTF. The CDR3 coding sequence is TGTGCCAGCAGTCCTCAAGGACAACTTTATGGCTACACCTTC.

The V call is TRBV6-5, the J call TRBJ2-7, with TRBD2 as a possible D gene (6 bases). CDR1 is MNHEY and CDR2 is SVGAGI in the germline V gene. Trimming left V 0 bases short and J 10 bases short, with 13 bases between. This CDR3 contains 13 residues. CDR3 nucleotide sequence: TGTGCCAGCAGTTACTCGGACTCGGGGGTTCAGTACTTC. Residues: CASSYSDSGVQYF.

The CDR3 spells CASSSEAISLEQFF. CDR3 DNA: TGCGCCAGCAGCTCGGAGGCCATTAGTCTGGAGCAGTTCTTC. The chain is built from TRBV5-1 and TRBJ2-1; D possibly corresponds to TRBD2 (5 bases). The CDR3 has 14 amino acids. V was pared by 3 bases and J by 10 bases, with 17 bases between. Looked up from germline, CDR1 is SGHRS and CDR2 is YFSETQ.

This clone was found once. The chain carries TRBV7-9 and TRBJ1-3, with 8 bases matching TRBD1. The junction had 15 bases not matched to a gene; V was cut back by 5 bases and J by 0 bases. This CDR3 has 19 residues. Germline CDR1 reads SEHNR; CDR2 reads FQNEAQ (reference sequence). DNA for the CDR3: TGTGCCAGCAGCCGAGGTATAGGACAGGGACTTACCTCTGGAAACACCATATATTTT. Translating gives CASSRGIGQGLTSGNTIYF.

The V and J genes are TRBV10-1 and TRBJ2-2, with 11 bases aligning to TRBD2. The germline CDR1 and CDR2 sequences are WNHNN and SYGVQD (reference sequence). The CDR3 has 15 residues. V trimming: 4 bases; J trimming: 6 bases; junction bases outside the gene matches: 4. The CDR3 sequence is CASSGRTSGSGELFF. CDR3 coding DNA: TGCGCCAGCAGTGGGAGGACTAGCGGGTCCGGGGAGCTGTTTTTT.

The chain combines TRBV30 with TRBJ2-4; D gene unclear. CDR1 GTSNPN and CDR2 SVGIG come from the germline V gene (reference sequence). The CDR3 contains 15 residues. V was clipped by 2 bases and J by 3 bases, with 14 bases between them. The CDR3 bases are TGTGCCTGGAGTCTCCCTAGTAATGTCAAAAACATTCAGTACTTC. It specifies CAWSLPSNVKNIQYF.

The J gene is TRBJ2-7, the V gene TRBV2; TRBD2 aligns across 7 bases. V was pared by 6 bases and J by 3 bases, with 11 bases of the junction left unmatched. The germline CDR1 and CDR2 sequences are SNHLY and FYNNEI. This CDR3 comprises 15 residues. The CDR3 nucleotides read TGTGCCAGCAGCCGACTTACTAGCGCCGGCTACGAGCAGTACTTC. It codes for CASSRLTSAGYEQYF.